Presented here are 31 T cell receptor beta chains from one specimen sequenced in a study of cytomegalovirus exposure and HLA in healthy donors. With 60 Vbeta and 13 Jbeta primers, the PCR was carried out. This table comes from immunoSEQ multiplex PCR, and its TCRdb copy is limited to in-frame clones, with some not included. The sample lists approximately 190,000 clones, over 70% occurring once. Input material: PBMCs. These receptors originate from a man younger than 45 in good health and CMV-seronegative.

The CDR3 DNA is TGTGCCAGTAGTCTAAGACAGGCCTATGGCTACACCTTC. It encodes CASSLRQAYGYTF. The V call is TRBV19, the J call TRBJ1-2; D is possibly TRBD1 (6 bases). This CDR3 comprises 13 residues. CDR1 LNHDA and CDR2 SQIVND come from the germline V gene (reference sequence). The V and J ends lost 5 bases and 4 bases respectively, with 11 bases between them.

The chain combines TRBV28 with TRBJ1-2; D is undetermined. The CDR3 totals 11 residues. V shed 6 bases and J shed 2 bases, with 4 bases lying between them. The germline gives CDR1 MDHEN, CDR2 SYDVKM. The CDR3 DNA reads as TGTGCCAGCAGAATAAACTATGGCTACACCTTC. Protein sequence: CASRINYGYTF.

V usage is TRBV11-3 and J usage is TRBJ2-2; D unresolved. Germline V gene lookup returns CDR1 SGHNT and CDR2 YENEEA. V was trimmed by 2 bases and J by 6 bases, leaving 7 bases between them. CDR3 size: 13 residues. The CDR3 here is CASSLILAGELFF. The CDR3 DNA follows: TGTGCCAGCAGCTTAATTCTAGCCGGGGAGCTGTTTTTT. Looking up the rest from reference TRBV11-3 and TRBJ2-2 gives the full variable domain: EAGVVQSPRYKIIEKKQPVAFWCNPISGHNTLYWYLQNLGQGPELLIRYENEEAVDDSQLPKDRFSAERLKGVDSTLKIQPAELGDSAVYLCASSLILAGELFFGEGSRLTVL.

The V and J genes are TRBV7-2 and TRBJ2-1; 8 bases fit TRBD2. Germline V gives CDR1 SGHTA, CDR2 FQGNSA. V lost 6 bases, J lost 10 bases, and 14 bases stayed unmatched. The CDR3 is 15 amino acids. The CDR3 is CASSIAGSSYWEQFF. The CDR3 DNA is TGTGCCAGCAGTATAGCGGGATCATCCTATTGGGAGCAGTTCTTC.

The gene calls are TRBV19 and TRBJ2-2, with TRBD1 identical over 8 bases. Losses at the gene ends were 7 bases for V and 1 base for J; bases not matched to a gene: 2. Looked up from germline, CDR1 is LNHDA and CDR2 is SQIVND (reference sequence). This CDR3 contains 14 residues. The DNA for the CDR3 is TGTGCCAGTACCGGGACAGGGAACACCGGGGAGCTGTTTTTT. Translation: CASTGTGNTGELFF.

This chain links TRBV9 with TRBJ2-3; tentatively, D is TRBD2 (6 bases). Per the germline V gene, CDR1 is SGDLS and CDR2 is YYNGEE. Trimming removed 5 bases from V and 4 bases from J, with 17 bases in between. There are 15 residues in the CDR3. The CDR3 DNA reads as TGTGCCAGCAGGGGGACTCCCGACACATCAGATACGCAGTATTTT. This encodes CASRGTPDTSDTQYF.

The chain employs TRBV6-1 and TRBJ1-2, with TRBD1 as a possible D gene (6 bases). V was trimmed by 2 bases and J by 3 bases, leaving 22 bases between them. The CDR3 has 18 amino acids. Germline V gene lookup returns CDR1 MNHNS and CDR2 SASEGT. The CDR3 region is CASSERQGLRGADYGYTF. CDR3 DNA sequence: TGTGCCAGCAGTGAACGCCAAGGTCTCAGGGGAGCTGACTATGGCTACACCTTC.

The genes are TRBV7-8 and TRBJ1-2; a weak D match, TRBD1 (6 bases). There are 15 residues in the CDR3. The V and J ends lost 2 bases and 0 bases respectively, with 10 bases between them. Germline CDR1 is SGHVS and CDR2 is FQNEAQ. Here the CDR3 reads CASSLWGQANYGYTF. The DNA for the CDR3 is TGTGCCAGCAGCTTATGGGGACAAGCTAACTATGGCTACACCTTC. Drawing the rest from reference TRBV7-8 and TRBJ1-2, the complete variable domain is GAGVSQSPRYKVAKRGQDVALRCDPISGHVSLFWYQQALGQGPEFLTYFQNEAQLDKSGLPSDRFFAERPEGSVSTLKIQRTQQEDSAVYLCASSLWGQANYGYTFGSGTRLTVV.

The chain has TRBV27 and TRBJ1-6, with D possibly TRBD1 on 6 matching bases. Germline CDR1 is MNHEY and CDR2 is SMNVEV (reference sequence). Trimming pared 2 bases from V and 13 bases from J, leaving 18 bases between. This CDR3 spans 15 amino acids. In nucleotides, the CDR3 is TGTGCCAGCAGTTTAGGGGGCCGGACTAGGTCGCCCCTCCACTTT. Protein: CASSLGGRTRSPLHF.

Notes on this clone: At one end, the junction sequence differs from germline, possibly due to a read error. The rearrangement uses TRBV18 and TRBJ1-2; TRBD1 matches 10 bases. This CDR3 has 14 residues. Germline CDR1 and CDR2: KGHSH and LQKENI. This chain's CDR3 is CAGSPQGQGNGYTF. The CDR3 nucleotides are TGTGCCGGCTCACCACAGGGACAGGGGAATGGCTACACCTTC. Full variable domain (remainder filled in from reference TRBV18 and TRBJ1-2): NAGVMQNPRHLVRRRGQEARLRCSPMKGHSHVYWYRQLPEEGLKFMVYLQKENIIDESGMPKERFSAEFPKEGPSILRIQQVVRGDSAAYFCAGSPQGQGNGYTFGSGTRLTVV.

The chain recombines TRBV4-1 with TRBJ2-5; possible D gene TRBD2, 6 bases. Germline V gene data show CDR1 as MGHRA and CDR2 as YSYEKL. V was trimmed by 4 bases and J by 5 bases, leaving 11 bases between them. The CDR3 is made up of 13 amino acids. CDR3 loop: CASSPAGWETQYF. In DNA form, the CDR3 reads TGCGCCAGCAGCCCAGCGGGTTGGGAGACCCAGTACTTC.

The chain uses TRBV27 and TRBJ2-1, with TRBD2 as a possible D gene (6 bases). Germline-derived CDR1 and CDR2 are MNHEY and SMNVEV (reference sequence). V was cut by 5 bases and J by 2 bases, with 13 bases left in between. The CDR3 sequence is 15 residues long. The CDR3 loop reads CASSALAGTYNEQFF. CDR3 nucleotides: TGTGCCAGCAGTGCCCTTGCGGGGACCTACAATGAGCAGTTCTTC.

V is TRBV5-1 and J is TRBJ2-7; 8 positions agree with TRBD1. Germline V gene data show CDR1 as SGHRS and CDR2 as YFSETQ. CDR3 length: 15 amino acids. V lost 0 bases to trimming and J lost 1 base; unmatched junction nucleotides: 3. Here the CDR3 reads CASSLGRTGSYEQYF. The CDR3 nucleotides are TGCGCCAGCAGCTTGGGAAGGACAGGGTCCTACGAGCAGTACTTC.

CDR3 DNA: TGTGCCAGCAGTTACTCGCGAGATACGCAGTATTTT. It encodes CASSYSRDTQYF. The V and J genes are TRBV6-6 and TRBJ2-3; no clear D gene. Germline lookup yields CDR1 MNHNY and CDR2 SVGAGI (reference sequence). V was clipped by 0 bases and J by 5 bases, with 3 bases between them. The CDR3 sequence is 12 residues long.

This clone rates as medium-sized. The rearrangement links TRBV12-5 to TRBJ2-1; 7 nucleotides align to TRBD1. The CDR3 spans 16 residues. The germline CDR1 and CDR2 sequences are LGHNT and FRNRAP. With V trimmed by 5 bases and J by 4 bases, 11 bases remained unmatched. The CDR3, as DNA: TGTGCTAGTGGTCCCGAAGGACAGGCATCGTACAATGAGCAGTTCTTC. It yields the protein CASGPEGQASYNEQFF. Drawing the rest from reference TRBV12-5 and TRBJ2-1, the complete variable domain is DARVTQTPRHKVTEMGQEVTMRCQPILGHNTVFWYRQTMMQGLELLAYFRNRAPLDDSGMPKDRFSAEMPDATLATLKIQPSEPRDSAVYFCASGPEGQASYNEQFFGPGTRLTVL.

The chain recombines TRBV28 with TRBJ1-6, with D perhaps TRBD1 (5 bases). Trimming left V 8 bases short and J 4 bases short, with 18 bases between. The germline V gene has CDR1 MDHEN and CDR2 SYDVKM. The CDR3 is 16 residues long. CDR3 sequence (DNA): TGTGCCAGCCAATCAACGGGGGGGGTATATAATTCACCCCTCCACTTT. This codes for CASQSTGGVYNSPLHF. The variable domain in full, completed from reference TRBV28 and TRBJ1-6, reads DVKVTQSSRYLVKRTGEKVFLECVQDMDHENMFWYRQDPGLGLRLIYFSYDVKMKEKGDIPEGYSVSREKKERFSLILESASTNQTSMYLCASQSTGGVYNSPLHFGNGTRLTVT.

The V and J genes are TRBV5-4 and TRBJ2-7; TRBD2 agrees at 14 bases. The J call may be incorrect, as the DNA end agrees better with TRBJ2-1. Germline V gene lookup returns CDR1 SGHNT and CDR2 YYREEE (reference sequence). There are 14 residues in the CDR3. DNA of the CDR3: TGTGCCAGCGGGGAGACTAGCGGGGGGGATGAGCAGTTCTTC. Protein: CASGETSGGDEQFF.

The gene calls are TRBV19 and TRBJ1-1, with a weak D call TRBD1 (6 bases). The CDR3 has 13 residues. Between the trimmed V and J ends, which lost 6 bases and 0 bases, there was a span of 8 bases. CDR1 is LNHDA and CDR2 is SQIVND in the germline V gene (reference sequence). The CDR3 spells CASSKGVNTEAFF. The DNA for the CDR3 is TGTGCCAGTAGCAAGGGGGTGAACACTGAAGCTTTCTTT.

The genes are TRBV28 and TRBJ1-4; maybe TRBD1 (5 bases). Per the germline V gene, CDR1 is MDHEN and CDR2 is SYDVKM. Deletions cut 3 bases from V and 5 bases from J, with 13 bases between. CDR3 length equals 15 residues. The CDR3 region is CASSLKGSPNEKLFF. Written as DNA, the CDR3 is TGTGCCAGCAGTTTGAAGGGGTCGCCGAATGAAAAACTGTTTTTT. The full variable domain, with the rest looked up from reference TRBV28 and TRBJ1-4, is DVKVTQSSRYLVKRTGEKVFLECVQDMDHENMFWYRQDPGLGLRLIYFSYDVKMKEKGDIPEGYSVSREKKERFSLILESASTNQTSMYLCASSLKGSPNEKLFFGSGTQLSVL.

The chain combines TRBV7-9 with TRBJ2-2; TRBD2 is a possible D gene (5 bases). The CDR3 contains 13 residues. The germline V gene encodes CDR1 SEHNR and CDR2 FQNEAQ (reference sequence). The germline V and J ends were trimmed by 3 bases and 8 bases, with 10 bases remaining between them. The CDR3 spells CASSFQSGGELFF. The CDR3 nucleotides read TGTGCCAGCAGCTTTCAGTCGGGGGGGGAGCTGTTTTTT.

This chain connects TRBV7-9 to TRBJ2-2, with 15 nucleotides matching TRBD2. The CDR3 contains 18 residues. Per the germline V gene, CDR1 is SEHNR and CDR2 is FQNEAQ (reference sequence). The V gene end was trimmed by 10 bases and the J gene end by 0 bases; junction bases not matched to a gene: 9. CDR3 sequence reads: CAIKPGLAGGSNTGELFF. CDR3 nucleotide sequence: TGTGCCATCAAACCGGGACTAGCGGGAGGATCGAACACCGGGGAGCTGTTTTTT.

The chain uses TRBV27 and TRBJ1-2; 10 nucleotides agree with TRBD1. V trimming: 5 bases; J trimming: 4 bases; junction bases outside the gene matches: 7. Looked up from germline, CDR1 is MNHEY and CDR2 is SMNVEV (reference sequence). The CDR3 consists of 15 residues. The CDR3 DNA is TGTGCCAGCAGTCTCCAGACAGGGGGCGGCTATGGCTACACCTTC. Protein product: CASSLQTGGGYGYTF.

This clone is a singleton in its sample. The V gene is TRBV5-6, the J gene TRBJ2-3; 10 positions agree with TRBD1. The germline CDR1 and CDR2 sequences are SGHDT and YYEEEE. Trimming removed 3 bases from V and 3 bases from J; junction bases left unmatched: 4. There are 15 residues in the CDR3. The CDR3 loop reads CASSYGDRGTDTQYF. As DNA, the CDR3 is TGTGCCAGCAGCTACGGGGACAGGGGAACAGATACGCAGTATTTT. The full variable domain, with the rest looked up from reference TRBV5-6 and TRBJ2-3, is DAGVTQSPTHLIKTRGQQVTLRCSPKSGHDTVSWYQQALGQGPQFIFQYYEEEERQRGNFPDRFSGHQFPNYSSELNVNALLLGDSALYLCASSYGDRGTDTQYFGPGTRLTVL.

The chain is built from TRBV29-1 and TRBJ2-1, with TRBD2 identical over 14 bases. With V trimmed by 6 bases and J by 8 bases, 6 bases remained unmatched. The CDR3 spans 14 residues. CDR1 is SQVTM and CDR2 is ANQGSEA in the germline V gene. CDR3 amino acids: CSVPPGLAGDEQFF. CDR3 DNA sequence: TGCAGCGTACCGCCGGGACTAGCGGGAGATGAGCAGTTCTTC.

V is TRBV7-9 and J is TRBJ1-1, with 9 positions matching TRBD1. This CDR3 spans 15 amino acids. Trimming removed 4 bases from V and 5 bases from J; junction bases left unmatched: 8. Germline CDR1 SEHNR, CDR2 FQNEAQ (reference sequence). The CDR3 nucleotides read TGTGCCAGCAGCTGGGGACAGGGAATCCGTACTGAAGCTTTCTTT. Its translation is CASSWGQGIRTEAFF.

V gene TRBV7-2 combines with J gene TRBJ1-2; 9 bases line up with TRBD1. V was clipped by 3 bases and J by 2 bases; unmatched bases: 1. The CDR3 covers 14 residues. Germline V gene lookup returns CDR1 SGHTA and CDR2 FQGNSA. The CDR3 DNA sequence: TGTGCCAGCAGCTTGGGACAGGGCAACTATGGCTACACCTTC. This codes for CASSLGQGNYGYTF.

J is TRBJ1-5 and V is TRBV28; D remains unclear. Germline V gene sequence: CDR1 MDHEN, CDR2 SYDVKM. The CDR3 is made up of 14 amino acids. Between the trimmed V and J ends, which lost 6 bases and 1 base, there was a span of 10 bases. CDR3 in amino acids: CASSERVSNQPQHF. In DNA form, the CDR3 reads TGTGCCAGCAGCGAACGGGTCAGCAATCAGCCCCAGCATTTT.

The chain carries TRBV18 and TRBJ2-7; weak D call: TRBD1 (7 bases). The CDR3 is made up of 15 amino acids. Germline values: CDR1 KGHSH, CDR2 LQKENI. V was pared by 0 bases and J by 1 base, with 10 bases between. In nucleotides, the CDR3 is TGTGCCAGCTCACCACCCCCAGGGGGGTCCTACGAGCAGTACTTC. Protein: CASSPPPGGSYEQYF.

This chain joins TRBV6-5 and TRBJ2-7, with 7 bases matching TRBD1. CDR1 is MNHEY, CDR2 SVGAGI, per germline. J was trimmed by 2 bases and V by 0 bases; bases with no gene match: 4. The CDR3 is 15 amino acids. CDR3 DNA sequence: TGTGCCAGCAGTTACTCAGGGGGCTCAACCTACGAGCAGTACTTC. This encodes CASSYSGGSTYEQYF.

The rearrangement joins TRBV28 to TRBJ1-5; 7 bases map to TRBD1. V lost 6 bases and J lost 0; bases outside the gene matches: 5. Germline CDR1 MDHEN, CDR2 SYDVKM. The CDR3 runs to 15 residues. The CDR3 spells CASSSGTVSNQPQHF. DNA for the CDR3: TGTGCCAGCAGCTCCGGGACAGTTAGCAATCAGCCCCAGCATTTT.

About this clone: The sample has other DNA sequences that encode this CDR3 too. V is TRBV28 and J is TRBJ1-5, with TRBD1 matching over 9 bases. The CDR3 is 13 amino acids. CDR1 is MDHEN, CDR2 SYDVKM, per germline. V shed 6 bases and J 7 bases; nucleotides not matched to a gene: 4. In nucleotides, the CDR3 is TGTGCCAGCAGGACAGGGGGTCGACAGCCCCAGCATTTT. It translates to CASRTGGRQPQHF.